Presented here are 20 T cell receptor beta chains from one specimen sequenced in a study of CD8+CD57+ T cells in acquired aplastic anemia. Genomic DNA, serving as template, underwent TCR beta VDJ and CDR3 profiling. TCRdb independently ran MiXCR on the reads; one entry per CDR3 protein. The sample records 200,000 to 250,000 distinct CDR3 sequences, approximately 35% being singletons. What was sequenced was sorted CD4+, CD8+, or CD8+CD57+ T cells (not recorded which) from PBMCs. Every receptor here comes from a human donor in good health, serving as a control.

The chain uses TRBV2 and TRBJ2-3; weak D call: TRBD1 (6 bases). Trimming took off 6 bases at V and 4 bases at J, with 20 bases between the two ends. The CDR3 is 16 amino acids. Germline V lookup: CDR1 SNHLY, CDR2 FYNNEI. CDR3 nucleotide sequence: TGTGCCAGCAGCAGCCGGGACACCCCCTTACCAGATACGCAGTATTTT. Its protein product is CASSSRDTPLPDTQYF.

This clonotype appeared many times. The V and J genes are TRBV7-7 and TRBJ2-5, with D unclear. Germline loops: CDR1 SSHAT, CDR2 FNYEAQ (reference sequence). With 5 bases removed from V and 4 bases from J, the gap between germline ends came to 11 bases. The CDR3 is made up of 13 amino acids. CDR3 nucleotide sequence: TGTGCCAGCAGCCTCTCAACTCCAGAGACCCAGTACTTC. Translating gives CASSLSTPETQYF.

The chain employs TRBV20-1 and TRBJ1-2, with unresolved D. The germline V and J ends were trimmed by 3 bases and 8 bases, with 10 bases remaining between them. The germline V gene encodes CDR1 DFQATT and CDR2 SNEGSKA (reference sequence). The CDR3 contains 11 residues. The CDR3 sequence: CSASGASGYTF. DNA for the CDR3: TGCAGTGCTAGTGGTGCTAGCGGCTACACCTTC.

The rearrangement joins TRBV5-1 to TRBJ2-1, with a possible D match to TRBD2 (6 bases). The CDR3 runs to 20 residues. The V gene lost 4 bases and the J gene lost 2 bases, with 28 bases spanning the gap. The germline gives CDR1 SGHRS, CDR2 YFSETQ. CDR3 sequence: CASSPETSFWGVTTYNEQFF. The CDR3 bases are TGCGCCAGCAGCCCTGAGACTAGTTTCTGGGGAGTTACGACCTACAATGAGCAGTTCTTC.

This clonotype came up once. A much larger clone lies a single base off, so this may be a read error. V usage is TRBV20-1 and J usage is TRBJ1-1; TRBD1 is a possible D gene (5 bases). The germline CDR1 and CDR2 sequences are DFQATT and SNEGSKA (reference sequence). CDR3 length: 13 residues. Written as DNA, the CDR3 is TGCGGTGCTAGGGACGATAAGAGCTCTGAAGCTTTCTTT. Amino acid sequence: CGARDDKSSEAFF.

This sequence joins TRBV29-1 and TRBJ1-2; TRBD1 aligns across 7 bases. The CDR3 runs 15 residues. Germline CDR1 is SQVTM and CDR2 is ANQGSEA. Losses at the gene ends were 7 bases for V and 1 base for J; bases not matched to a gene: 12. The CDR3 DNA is TGCAGCGCCGGGACAGAGGAGCGTTTTAACTATGGCTACACCTTC. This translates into CSAGTEERFNYGYTF.

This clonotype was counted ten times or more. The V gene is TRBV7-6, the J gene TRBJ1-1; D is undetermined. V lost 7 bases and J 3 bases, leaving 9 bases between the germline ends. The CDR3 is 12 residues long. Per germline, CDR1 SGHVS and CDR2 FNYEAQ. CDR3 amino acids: CASMSYYTEAFF. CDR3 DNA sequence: TGTGCCAGCATGTCCTACTACACTGAAGCTTTCTTT.

CDR3 sequence (DNA): TGTGCCAGCACCCAAGCGGGAGCGACAGATACGCAGTATTTT. Its protein is CASTQAGATDTQYF. The V and J genes are TRBV7-9 and TRBJ2-3, with 8 positions matching TRBD2. Germline values: CDR1 SEHNR, CDR2 FQNEAQ (reference sequence). This CDR3 has 14 amino acids. Trimming at V came to 7 bases and at J to 3 bases, leaving 6 bases not matched to a gene.

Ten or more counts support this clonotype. This chain's CDR3 is CSARRTGLSGYTF. For the CDR3, the DNA is TGCAGTGCCCGTAGGACAGGGTTATCTGGCTACACCTTC. The genes are TRBV20-1 and TRBJ1-2; 8 positions match TRBD1. After removal of 6 bases from V and 7 bases from J, the junction contained 10 bases not matched to a gene. There are 13 residues in the CDR3. Germline CDR1 DFQATT, CDR2 SNEGSKA (reference sequence).

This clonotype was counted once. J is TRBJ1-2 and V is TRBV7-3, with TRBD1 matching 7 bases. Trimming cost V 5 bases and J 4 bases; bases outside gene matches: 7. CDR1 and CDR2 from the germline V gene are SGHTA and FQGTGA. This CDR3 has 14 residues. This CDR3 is CASSPGTEVYGYTF. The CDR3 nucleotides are TGTGCCAGCAGCCCCGGGACAGAGGTCTATGGCTACACCTTC.

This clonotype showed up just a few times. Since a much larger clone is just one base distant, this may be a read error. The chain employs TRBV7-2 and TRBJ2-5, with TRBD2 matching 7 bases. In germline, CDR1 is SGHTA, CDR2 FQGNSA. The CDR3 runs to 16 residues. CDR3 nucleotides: TGTGCCAGCAGCTTAGCGCTAGCGGAAGGCCAAGGGACCCAGTACTTC. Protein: CASSLALAEGQGTQYF.

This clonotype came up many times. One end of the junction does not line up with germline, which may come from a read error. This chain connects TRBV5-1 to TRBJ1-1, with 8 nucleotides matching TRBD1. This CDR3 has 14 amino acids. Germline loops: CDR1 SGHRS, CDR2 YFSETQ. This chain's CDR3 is CASSPDRVNTEAFF. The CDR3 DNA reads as TGTGCCAGCAGCCCGGACAGGGTGAACACTGAAGCTTTCTTT.

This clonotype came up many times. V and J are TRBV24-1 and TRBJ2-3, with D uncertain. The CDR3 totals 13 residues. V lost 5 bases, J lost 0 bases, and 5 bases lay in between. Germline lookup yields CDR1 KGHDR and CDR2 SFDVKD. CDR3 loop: CATSGASTDTQYF. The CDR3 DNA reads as TGTGCCACCAGTGGGGCTAGCACAGATACGCAGTATTTT.

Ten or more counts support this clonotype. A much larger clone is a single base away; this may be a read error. The CDR3 region is CATSGSRFAEETQYF. DNA for the CDR3: TGTGCCACCAGTGGTTCGCGCTTTGCCGAAGAGACCCAGTACTTC. This sequence joins TRBV24-1 and TRBJ2-5, with D hard to call. The CDR3 covers 15 residues. CDR1 and CDR2 from the germline V gene are KGHDR and SFDVKD. V was shortened by 5 bases and J by 3 bases, with 15 bases between the two germline ends.

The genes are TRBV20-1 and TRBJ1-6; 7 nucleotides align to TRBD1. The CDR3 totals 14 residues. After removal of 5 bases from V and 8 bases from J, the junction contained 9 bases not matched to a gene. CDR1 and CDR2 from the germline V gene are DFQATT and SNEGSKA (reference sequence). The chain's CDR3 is CSAPRDRIDSPLHF. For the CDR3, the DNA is TGCAGTGCTCCCCGGGACAGAATCGATTCACCCCTCCACTTT.

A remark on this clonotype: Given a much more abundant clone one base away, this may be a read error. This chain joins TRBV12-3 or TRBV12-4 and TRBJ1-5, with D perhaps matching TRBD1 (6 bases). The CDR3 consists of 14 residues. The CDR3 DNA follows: TGTGCCAGCAGCCGGACAGCTAGCAATCAGTCCCAGCATTTT. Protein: CASSRTASNQSQHF.

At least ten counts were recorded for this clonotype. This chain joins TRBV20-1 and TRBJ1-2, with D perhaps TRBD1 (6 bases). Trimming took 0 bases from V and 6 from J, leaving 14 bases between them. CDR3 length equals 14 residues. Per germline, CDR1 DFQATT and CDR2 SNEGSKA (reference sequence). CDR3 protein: CSARDVGGEDGYTF. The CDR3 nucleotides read TGCAGTGCTAGAGATGTCGGGGGCGAGGATGGCTACACCTTC.

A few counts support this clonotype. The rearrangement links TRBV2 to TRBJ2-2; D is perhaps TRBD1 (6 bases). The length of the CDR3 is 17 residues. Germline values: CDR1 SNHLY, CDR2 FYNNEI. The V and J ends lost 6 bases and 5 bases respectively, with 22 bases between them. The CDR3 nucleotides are TGTGCCAGCAGGGTCGGAGCGACAGGCCAAACAACCGGGGAGCTGTTTTTT. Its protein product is CASRVGATGQTTGELFF.

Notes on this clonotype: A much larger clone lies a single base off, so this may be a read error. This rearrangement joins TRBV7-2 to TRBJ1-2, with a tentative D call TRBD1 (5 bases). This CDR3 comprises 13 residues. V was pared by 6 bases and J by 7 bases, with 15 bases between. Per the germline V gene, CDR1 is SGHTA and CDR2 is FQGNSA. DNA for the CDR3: TGTGCCAGCAGTTTCGGGGGGTTGAGTGGCTACACCTTC. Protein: CASSFGGLSGYTF.

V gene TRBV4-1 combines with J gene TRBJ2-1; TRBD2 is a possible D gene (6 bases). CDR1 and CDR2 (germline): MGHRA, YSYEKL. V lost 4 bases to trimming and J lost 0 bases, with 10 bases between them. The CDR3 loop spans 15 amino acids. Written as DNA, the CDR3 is TGCGCCAGCAGCCCCGTCGGGGGCTCCTACAATGAGCAGTTCTTC. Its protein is CASSPVGGSYNEQFF.